Listed below are T cell receptor beta chains from one sample, sequenced in a study of T cell responses to AZD1222 COVID-19 vaccine. Clones were sequenced by immunoSEQ multiplex PCR, and TCRdb holds only the in-frame ones, with some missing. The sample has about 140,000 clones; roughly 90% are singletons. The sequencing used peripheral blood, collected on day 0 of AZD1222 vaccination. The receptors stem from an adult in good health. CDR3s include the opening cysteine and the closing phenylalanine or tryptophan. A D gene is named only where the DNA matches it firmly. Some rows mark clone size as missing; the rest say once, few, many or name a class of expanded clone.

clone_size,d_call,j_call,v_call,cdr3_nt,cdr3_aa
NA,NA,TRBJ1-1,TRBV5-6,TGTGCCAGCAGCTCGAGGCCGGGGAACACTGAAGCTTTCTTT,CASSSRPGNTEAFF
NA,NA,TRBJ1-6,TRBV12-3/TRBV12-4,TGTGCCGTAGGGAAGGGAGGGAATTCACCCCTCCACTTT,CAVGKGGNSPLHF
NA,NA,TRBJ2-2,TRBV28,TGTGCCAGCAGTTCTGATTCAGACCGGGTCTCCAACACCGGGGAGCTGTTTTTT,CASSSDSDRVSNTGELFF
NA,TRBD2,TRBJ2-1,TRBV7-3,TGTGCCAGCAGCTTGGGACTAGCGGGGAATGAGCAGTTCTTC,CASSLGLAGNEQFF
NA,TRBD1,TRBJ1-2,TRBV5-1,TGCGCCAGCAGCCCAGGGGGGACAGGGGAAAACTATGGCTACACCTTC,CASSPGGTGENYGYTF
NA,NA,TRBJ1-4,TRBV3-1/TRBV3-2,TGTGCCAGCAGCCTTGGACATGATGAAAAACTGTTTTTT,CASSLGHDEKLFF
NA,NA,TRBJ2-5,TRBV7-6,TGTGCCAGCAGCTTAGAGGGGAGATTCCAAGAGACCCAGTACTTC,CASSLEGRFQETQYF
NA,TRBD1,TRBJ2-7,TRBV18,TGTGCCAGCTCATCTAGGACAGGGGGCTACGAGCAGTACTTC,CASSSRTGGYEQYF
NA,TRBD2,TRBJ2-7,TRBV4-1,TGCGCCAGCAGCCAAGCTAGCGGGAGTTTCAGCGAGCAGTACTTC,CASSQASGSFSEQYF
NA,NA,TRBJ2-5,TRBV13,TGTGCCAGCAGCCAGGGAGAAGAGACCCAGTACTTC,CASSQGEETQYF
NA,NA,TRBJ1-6,TRBV4-1,TGCGCCAGCAGCCAAGATCGTCAGGACGCCTATAATTCACCCCTCCACTTT,CASSQDRQDAYNSPLHF
NA,NA,TRBJ2-5,TRBV4-2,TGTGCCAGCAGCCCGAGGACTACCGCACGGGCTCCCGGGGAGCAAGAGACCCAGTACTTC,CASSPRTTARAPGEQETQYF
NA,NA,TRBJ2-7,TRBV7-2,TGTGCCAGCAGCTTAGTCCAGGGTGGGGTGCAGTACTTC,CASSLVQGGVQYF
NA,TRBD1,TRBJ1-5,TRBV3-1/TRBV3-2,TGTGCCAGCAGCCAAGATAAAGCAGGGGGGAATCAGCCCCAGCATTTT,CASSQDKAGGNQPQHF
NA,TRBD2,TRBJ2-5,TRBV7-6,TGTGCCAGCACCCTCTTACGGGCGGGGGGGCCAGAGACCCAGTACTTC,CASTLLRAGGPETQYF
NA,NA,TRBJ2-3,TRBV3-1/TRBV3-2,TGTGCCAGCAGCCAATACAGCACAGATACGCAGTATTTT,CASSQYSTDTQYF
NA,NA,TRBJ1-4,TRBV27,TGTGCCAGCAGTCCGAACAGAGCAACTAATGAAAAACTGTTTTTT,CASSPNRATNEKLFF
NA,NA,TRBJ1-1,TRBV5-1,TGCGCCAGTCCGCCAGTGGCCGCTTTCTTT,CASPPVAAFF
NA,TRBD1,TRBJ1-5,TRBV6-5,TGTGCCAGCAACGAGTTAGAACAGGGGGCTCAGCCCCAGCATTTT,CASNELEQGAQPQHF
NA,TRBD1,TRBJ1-5,TRBV10-3,TGTGCCATCAGCCCAACAGGGGGGCAGCCCCAGCATTTT,CAISPTGGQPQHF
once,TRBD1,TRBJ1-2,TRBV27,TGTGCCAGCAGTACCTTTCCGGGACAGGGTATAGACGGGTCAGGGTACACCTTC,CASSTFPGQGIDGSGYTF
NA,NA,TRBJ1-5,TRBV4-2,TGTGCCAGCAGCCAAGATTTCCTTAGCTATCAGCCCCAGCATTTT,CASSQDFLSYQPQHF
NA,NA,TRBJ2-6,TRBV3-1/TRBV3-2,TGTGCCAGCAGCCAATTGCACACCGCAACTGGGGCCAACGTCCTGACTTTC,CASSQLHTATGANVLTF
NA,NA,TRBJ1-5,TRBV18,TGTGCCAGCTCACCCGGGCTAGCTAGCAATCAGCCCCAGCATTTT,CASSPGLASNQPQHF
NA,TRBD1,TRBJ1-2,TRBV27,TGTGCCAGCAGTTTATGGTCCCGGGACAGGTACTATGGCTACACCTTC,CASSLWSRDRYYGYTF
NA,NA,TRBJ1-3,TRBV2,TGTGCCAGCAGGGCAAATGGAAACACCATATATTTT,CASRANGNTIYF
NA,NA,TRBJ1-4,TRBV6-1,TGTGCCAGCAGTGAAATCCGTGGCAGACCTAATGAAAAACTGTTTTTT,CASSEIRGRPNEKLFF
NA,NA,TRBJ1-4,TRBV7-2,TGTGCCAGCAGCGTCGACTGGACAAATGAAAAACTGTTTTTT,CASSVDWTNEKLFF
NA,NA,TRBJ2-2,TRBV5-1,TGCGCCAGCAGCACGGGGGGCCTTAACACCGGGGAGCTGTTTTTT,CASSTGGLNTGELFF
NA,NA,TRBJ2-2,TRBV4-2,TGTGCCAGCAGCCAAGAAGGATCGGCGGAGTTGGCCGGGGAGCTGTTTTTT,CASSQEGSAELAGELFF
NA,NA,TRBJ2-3,TRBV27,TGTGCCAGCAGTAGCGGATATATTACAGATACGCAGTATTTT,CASSSGYITDTQYF
NA,NA,TRBJ1-3,TRBV7-9,TGTGCCAGCAGCTTAAGCTCAGGTGGAAACACCATATATTTT,CASSLSSGGNTIYF
NA,TRBD1,TRBJ1-2,TRBV4-1,TGCGCCAGCAGACAGACCGGGACAGGGCTCAACTATGGCTACACCTTC,CASRQTGTGLNYGYTF
NA,NA,TRBJ2-2,TRBV27,TGTGCCAGCAGTTTCGGGGGTAGGGGCAACACCGGGGAGCTGTTTTTT,CASSFGGRGNTGELFF
NA,NA,TRBJ2-7,TRBV28,TGTGCCAGCAGTCCACAATCCGGGGGTCTCGAGCAGTACTTC,CASSPQSGGLEQYF
NA,NA,TRBJ1-1,TRBV29-1,TGCAGCGTTATCCGGGACTTTGGCACTGAAGCTTTCTTT,CSVIRDFGTEAFF
NA,NA,TRBJ1-1,TRBV19,TGTGCCAGTATTGCGAGGGGGTTAGGGAACACTGAAGCTTTCTTT,CASIARGLGNTEAFF
NA,NA,TRBJ2-1,TRBV10-1,TGCGCCAGCAGTGTAGGGTCGGGCTCCTACAATGAGCAGTTCTTC,CASSVGSGSYNEQFF
NA,NA,TRBJ1-1,TRBV18,TGTGCCAGCTCACCACGCGGGAACCAACTGAACACTGAAGCTTTCTTT,CASSPRGNQLNTEAFF
NA,TRBD1,TRBJ1-4,TRBV4-1,TGCGCCAGCAGCCAAGGTACCTCCGGGACAGGGAGGGAAAAACTGTTTTTT,CASSQGTSGTGREKLFF
NA,NA,TRBJ1-2,TRBV6-4,TGTGCCAGCAGAACGATAGCAGGTTATGGCTACACCTTC,CASRTIAGYGYTF